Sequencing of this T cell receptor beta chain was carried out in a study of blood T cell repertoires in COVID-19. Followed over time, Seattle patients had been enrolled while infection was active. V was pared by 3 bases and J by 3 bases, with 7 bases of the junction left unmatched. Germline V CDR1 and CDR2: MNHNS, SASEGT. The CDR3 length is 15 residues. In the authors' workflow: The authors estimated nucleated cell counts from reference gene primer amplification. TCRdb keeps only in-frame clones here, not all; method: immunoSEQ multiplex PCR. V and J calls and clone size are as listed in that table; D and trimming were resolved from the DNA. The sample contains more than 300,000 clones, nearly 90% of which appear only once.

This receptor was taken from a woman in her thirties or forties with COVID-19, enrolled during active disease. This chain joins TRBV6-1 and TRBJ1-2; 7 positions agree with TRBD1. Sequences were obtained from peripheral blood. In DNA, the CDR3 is TGTGCCAGCAGTGACCAAACAGGGGACCACTATGGCTACACCTTC. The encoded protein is CASSDQTGDHYGYTF.